This T cell receptor beta chain was profiled in a study of OX40 agonist ivuxolimab in advanced cancers. About the study as a whole: Ivuxolimab was a fully human IgG2 agonistic monoclonal antibody targeting the costimulatory receptor OX40 (CD134). Intravenous ivuxolimab was administered to patients every 2 weeks at six dose levels: 0.01, 0.1, 0.3, 1.5, 3 and 10 mg/kg. Among the roughly 50 dose-escalation patients, about 19 had hepatocellular carcinoma, approximately 15 melanoma, 9 renal cell carcinoma and 9 head and neck cancer. A male proportion of roughly 80% and a mean age of about 60 years, ranging from roughly 20 to 80, were recorded for the dose-escalation cohort. Patients were allowed to have had prior anti-PD-1, anti-PD-L1 or anti-CTLA-4 therapy, and around two fifths of the dose-escalation patients had been treated with checkpoint inhibitors. Partial responses occurred in three dose-escalation patients: two with cutaneous melanoma and one with hepatocellular carcinoma. The purpose of peripheral TCRbeta sequencing was to test whether ivuxolimab changed TCR sequence diversity and led to clonal T-cell expansion. The monotherapy dose-escalation portion (N = 52 patients) of the phase I ivuxolimab trial is reported in the paper.

Genomic DNA was extracted from sorted cells for sequencing of the TCRbeta CDR3 region. The immunoSEQ Assay was used for sequencing of TCRbeta CDR3 regions. TCRdb re-hosts the immuneACCESS table, in-frame sequences only. Its copies lack some clones; in the studies checked, an unresolved V gene accounts for under half of them, and the cause for the rest is not known. This sample comprises just under 80,000 clones, about 88% of them detected only once. The ten largest clones add up to around 0.38% of the sample. The trial excluded patients who had a history of autoimmune disease or were on systemic immunosuppression. In every dose cohort, peripheral blood was drawn for TCR sequencing at baseline, cycle 4 day 1, and cycle 7 day 1. Samples were obtained from an open-label, multicenter, first-in-human phase I dose-escalation trial of ivuxolimab. Adults with locally advanced or metastatic melanoma, renal cell carcinoma, hepatocellular carcinoma or head and neck squamous cell carcinoma were enrolled in the trial. CD4+ and CD8+ T cells were sorted separately from peripheral blood before TCR sequencing.

Here is what the overall study found, with its caveats: At doses of 0.1 to 3.0 mg/kg, clonal expansion of both CD4+ and CD8+ blood T cells was observed from baseline to week 6. In the 0.1-3.0 mg/kg groups, partial responders had among the lowest normalized peripheral clonal expansion, particularly in CD8+ T cells. After ivuxolimab, CD8+ T cells had more expanded clones than CD4+ T cells on average. Which antigens the clonally expanded peripheral T cells were specific for was not determined. Low levels of normalized T-cell clonal expansion were also seen in some nonresponding patients.

For CDR1 and CDR2, the germline V gene (reference sequence) lists GTSNPN and SVGIG. The germline V end is reduced by 2 bases and the J end by 4 bases; junction bases left unmatched: 4. Inclusive of the bounding cysteine and phenylalanine, the CDR3 is 14 residues long. Here the CDR3 DNA is all that survives: 42 bases in frame from base 1. About this clone: Its antigen has not been determined. No quality values exist for individual bases; no much larger clone is one base distant.

The source material was CD4+ or CD8+ T cells sorted from blood, sampled in a trial of the OX40 agonist ivuxolimab. Here the chain combines TRBV30 and TRBJ2-7; TRBD2 agrees with 11 junctional bases. The receptor was derived from an adult with an advanced solid tumor such as melanoma, head and neck, liver or kidney cancer. The sequenced DNA is TGTGCCTGGAGTCTAGCGGGAGGACCATACGAGCAGTACTTC. Translated, this is CAWSLAGGPYEQYF.